This T cell receptor beta chain comes out of a study of blood T cell repertoires in COVID-19. Study overall: Acute and convalescent COVID-19 samples came from the United States, Italy and Spain. Sources were T cells, B-cell-depleted T cells, or PBMCs; the material itself was cDNA or gDNA.

The CDR3 totals 14 residues. After removal of 3 bases from V and 1 base from J, the junction contained 5 bases not matched to a gene. Germline V gives CDR1 SQVTM, CDR2 ANQGSEA. Original methodology: The assay estimated nucleated cells by amplifying reference gene primers. Assay: immunoSEQ multiplex PCR; the TCRdb copy retains only in-frame clones and omits some. V, J and clone size derive from that table, while D and trimming were established from the DNA sequence. There are about 300,000 clones in the sample; about 90% occur only once, and 6.3% lies in the top ten. J is TRBJ2-7 and V is TRBV29-1, with 8 positions matching TRBD2. Sequencing used peripheral blood. The clonotype was recovered from a woman aged 50 to 60 with COVID-19, enrolled during active disease. CDR3 sequence: CSVDGVAGSYEQYF. CDR3 bases: TGCAGCGTTGATGGAGTAGCGGGGTCCTACGAGCAGTACTTC.